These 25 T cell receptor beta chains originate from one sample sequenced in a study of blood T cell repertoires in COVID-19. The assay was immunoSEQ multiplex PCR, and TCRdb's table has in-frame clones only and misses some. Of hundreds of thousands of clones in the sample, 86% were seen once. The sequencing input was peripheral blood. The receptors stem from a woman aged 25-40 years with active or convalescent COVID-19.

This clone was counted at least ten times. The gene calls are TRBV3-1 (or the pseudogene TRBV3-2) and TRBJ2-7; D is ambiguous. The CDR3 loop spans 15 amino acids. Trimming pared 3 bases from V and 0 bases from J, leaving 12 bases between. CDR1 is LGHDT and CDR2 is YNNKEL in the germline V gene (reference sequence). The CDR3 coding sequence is TGTGCCAGCAGCCACGATTATAGTAACTCCTACGAGCAGTACTTC. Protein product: CASSHDYSNSYEQYF.

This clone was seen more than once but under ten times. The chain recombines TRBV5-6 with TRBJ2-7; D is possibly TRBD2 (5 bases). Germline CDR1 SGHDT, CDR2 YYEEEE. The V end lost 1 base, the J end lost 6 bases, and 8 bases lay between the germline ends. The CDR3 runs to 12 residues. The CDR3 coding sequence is TGTGCCAGCAGCTTGTTCCGGGGCGAGCAGTACTTC. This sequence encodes CASSLFRGEQYF.

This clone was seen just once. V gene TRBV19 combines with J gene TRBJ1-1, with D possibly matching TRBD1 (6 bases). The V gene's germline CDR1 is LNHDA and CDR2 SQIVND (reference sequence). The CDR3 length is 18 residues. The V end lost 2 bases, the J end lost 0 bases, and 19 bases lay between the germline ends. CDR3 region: CASSISRGGAAMNTEAFF. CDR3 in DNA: TGTGCCAGTAGTATAAGTCGGGGGGGGGCCGCCATGAACACTGAAGCTTTCTTT.

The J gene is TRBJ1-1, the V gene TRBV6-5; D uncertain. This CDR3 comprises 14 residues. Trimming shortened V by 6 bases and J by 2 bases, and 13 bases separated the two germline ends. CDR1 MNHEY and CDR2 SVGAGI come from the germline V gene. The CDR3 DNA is TGTGCCAGCAGCCACCAAAACAAAAACACTGAAGCTTTCTTT. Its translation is CASSHQNKNTEAFF.

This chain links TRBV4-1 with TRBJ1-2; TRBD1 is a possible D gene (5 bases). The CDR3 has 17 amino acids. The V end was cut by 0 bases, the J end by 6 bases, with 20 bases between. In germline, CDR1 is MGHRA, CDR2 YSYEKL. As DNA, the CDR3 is TGCGCCAGCAGCCAAGATGGCGGGGGGTGGGGCTCCCATGGCTACACCTTC. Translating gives CASSQDGGGWGSHGYTF.

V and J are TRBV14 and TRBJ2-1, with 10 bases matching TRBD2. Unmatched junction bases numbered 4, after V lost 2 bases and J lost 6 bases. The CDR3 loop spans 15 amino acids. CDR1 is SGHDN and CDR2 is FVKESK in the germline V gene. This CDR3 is CASSQRLAGANEQFF. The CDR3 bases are TGTGCCAGCAGCCAAAGGCTAGCGGGAGCCAATGAGCAGTTCTTC.

This CDR3 is CAISESKGRTVSYEQYF. DNA for the CDR3: TGTGCCATCAGTGAGTCGAAGGGCCGGACAGTTTCCTACGAGCAGTACTTC. V gene TRBV10-3 combines with J gene TRBJ2-7; TRBD1 is a possible D gene (6 bases). Trimming shortened V by 0 bases and J by 1 base, and 16 bases separated the two germline ends. Germline lookup yields CDR1 ENHRY and CDR2 SYGVKD. This CDR3 contains 17 residues.

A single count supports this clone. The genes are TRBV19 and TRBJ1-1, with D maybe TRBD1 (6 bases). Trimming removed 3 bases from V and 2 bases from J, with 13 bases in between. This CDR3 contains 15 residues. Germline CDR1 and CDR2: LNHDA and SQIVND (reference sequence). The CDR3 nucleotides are TGTGCCAGTAGTATCTCAGGGGCGGCCAACACTGAAGCTTTCTTT. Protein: CASSISGAANTEAFF.

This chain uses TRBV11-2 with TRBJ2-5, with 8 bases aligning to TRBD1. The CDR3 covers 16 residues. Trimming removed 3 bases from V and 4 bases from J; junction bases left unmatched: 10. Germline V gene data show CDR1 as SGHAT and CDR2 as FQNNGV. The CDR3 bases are TGTGCCAGCAGCTTCGGACAGGGAAACTTCCCAGAGACCCAGTACTTC. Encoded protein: CASSFGQGNFPETQYF.

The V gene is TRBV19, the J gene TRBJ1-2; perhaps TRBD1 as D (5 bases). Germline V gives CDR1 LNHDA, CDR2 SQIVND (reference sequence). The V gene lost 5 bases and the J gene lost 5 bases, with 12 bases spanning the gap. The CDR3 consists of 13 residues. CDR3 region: CASSATVIYGYTF. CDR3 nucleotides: TGTGCCAGTAGTGCGACAGTTATTTATGGCTACACCTTC.

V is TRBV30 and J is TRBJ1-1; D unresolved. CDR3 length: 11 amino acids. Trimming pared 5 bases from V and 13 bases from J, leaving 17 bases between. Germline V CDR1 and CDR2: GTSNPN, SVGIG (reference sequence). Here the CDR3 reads CAWGREDFGFF. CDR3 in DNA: TGTGCCTGGGGGAGGGAGGATTTTGGTTTCTTT.

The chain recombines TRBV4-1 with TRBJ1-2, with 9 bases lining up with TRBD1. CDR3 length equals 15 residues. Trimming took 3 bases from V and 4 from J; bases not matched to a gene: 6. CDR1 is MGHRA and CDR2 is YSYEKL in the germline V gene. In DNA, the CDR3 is TGCGCCAGCAGCCACGAGACAGGGGGGCCCTATGGCTACACCTTC. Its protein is CASSHETGGPYGYTF.

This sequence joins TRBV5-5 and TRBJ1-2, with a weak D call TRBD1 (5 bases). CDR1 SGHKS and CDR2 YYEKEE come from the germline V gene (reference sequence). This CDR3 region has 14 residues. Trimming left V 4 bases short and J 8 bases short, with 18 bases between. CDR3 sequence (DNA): TGTGCCAGCAGCCCTCGCCTCGGGGGAGGCGGCTACACCTTC. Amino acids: CASSPRLGGGGYTF.

As DNA, the CDR3 is TGTGCCAGCCGGGCGGGCTCCTACGAGCAGTACTTC. Its translation is CASRAGSYEQYF. J is TRBJ2-7 and V is TRBV5-8, with a possible D match to TRBD2 (5 bases). CDR1 SGHTS and CDR2 YDEGEE come from the germline V gene. This CDR3 region has 12 residues. With 7 bases removed from V and 0 bases from J, the gap between germline ends came to 8 bases. Full variable domain (remainder filled in from reference TRBV5-8 and TRBJ2-7): EAGVTQSPTHLIKTRGQQATLRCSPISGHTSVYWYQQALGLGLQFLLWYDEGEERNRGNFPPRFSGRQFPNYSSELNVNALELEDSALYLCASRAGSYEQYFGPGTRLTVT.

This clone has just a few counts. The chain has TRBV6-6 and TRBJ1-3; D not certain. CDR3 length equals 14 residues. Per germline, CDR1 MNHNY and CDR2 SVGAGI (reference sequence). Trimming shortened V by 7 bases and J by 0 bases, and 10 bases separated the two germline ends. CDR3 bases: TGTGCCAGCACCCCCCCCGGCTCTGGAAACACCATATATTTT. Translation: CASTPPGSGNTIYF.

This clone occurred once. The CDR3 spells CASSQDRRGKQYF. In DNA, the CDR3 is TGTGCCAGCAGCCAAGATCGTAGGGGCAAGCAGTACTTC. This chain links TRBV3-1 (or the pseudogene TRBV3-2) with TRBJ2-7; D possibly corresponds to TRBD1 (5 bases). Germline V lookup: CDR1 LGHDT, CDR2 YNNKEL (reference sequence). CDR3 length equals 13 residues. V was shortened by 0 bases and J by 8 bases, with 11 bases between the two germline ends.

The CDR3 DNA reads as TGCGCCAGCAGCTGGGACAGCAGTTCGGGTGGCTACACCTTC. Protein sequence: CASSWDSSSGGYTF. The chain carries TRBV5-1 and TRBJ1-2; TRBD1 agrees at 7 bases. Germline V gene data show CDR1 as SGHRS and CDR2 as YFSETQ. The V segment lost 3 bases and the J segment 7 bases; nucleotides outside the gene matches: 9. The CDR3 has 14 amino acids.

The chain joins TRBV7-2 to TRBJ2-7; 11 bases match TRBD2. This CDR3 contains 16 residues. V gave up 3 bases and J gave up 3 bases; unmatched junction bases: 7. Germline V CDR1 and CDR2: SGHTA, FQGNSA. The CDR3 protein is CASSFTSGSELYEQYF. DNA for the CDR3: TGTGCCAGCAGCTTTACTAGCGGGAGCGAACTCTACGAGCAGTACTTC.

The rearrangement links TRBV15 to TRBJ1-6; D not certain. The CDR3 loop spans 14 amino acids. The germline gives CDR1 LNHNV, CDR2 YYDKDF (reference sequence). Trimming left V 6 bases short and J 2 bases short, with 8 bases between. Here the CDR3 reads CATRDGTYNSPLHF. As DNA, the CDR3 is TGTGCCACCAGAGACGGGACCTATAATTCACCCCTCCACTTT.

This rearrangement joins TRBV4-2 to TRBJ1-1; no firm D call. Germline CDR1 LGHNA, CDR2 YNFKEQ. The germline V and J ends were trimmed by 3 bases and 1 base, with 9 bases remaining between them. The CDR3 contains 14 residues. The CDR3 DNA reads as TGTGCCAGCAGCCAGCAAACAAGGAACACTGAAGCTTTCTTT. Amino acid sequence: CASSQQTRNTEAFF.

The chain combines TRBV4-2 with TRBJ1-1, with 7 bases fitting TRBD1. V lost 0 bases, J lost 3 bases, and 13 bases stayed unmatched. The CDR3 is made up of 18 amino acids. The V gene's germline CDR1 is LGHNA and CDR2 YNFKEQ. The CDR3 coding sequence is TGTGCCAGCAGCCAAGATCCCCAGGGGGTGGGGTATTACACTGAAGCTTTCTTT. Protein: CASSQDPQGVGYYTEAFF.

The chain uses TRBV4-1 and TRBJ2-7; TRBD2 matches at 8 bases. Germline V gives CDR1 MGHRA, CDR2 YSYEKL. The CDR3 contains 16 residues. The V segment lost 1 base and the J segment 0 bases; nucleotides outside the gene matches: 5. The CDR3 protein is CASSQVSGDFSYEQYF. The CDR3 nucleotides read TGCGCCAGCAGCCAAGTTAGCGGGGACTTCTCCTACGAGCAGTACTTC.

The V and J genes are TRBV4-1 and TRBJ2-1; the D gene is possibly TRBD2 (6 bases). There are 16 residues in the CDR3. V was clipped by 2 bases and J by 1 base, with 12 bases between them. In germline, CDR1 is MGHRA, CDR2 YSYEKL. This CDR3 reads CASSQTIGSSYNEQFF. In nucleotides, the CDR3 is TGCGCCAGCAGCCAAACAATCGGGAGTTCCTACAATGAGCAGTTCTTC.

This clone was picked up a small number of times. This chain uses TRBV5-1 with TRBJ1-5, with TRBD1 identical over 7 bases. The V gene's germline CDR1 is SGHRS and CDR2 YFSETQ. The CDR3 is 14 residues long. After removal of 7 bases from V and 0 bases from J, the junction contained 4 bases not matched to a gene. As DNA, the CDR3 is TGCGCCAGCTGGACAGGAGTTAGCAATCAGCCCCAGCATTTT. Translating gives CASWTGVSNQPQHF. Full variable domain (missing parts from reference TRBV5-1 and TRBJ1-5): KAGVTQTPRYLIKTRGQQVTLSCSPISGHRSVSWYQQTPGQGLQFLFEYFSETQRNKGNFPGRFSGRQFSNSRSEMNVSTLELGDSALYLCASWTGVSNQPQHFGDGTRLSIL.

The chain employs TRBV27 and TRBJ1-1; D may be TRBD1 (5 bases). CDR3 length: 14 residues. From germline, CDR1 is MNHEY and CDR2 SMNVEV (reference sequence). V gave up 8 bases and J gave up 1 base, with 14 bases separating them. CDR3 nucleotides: TGTGCCAGCTCTCATCCGGGGGAGAACACTGAAGCTTTCTTT. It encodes CASSHPGENTEAFF.